The clone carrying this T cell receptor beta chain was seen more than once but under ten times. The antigen remains undetermined. The data were obtained in a study of T-cell reconstitution after alpha-beta-depleted transplantation in children. Study findings and constraints: By about two months after transplant, alpha-beta T cells reportedly arose from several hundred graft clones that had expanded. T-cell numbers and diversity, one year after transplant, stemmed largely from T cells that were newly produced. It was surviving recipient T cells and thymic progenitors that gave some patients high TCRbeta diversity at day 60.

V shed 4 bases and J 0 bases; nucleotides not matched to a gene: 7. The CDR3 is made up of 16 amino acids. Germline CDR1 reads SGDLS; CDR2 reads YYNGEE. Unique molecular identifiers were used in preparing the TCRbeta library. One entry per CDR3 protein results from TCRdb running MiXCR on the PCR reads. The table has roughly 74,000 distinct CDR3 sequences, roughly 18% seen once. This specimen consisted of PBMCs, mostly from graft donor cells, obtained 360 days after TCRalphabeta/CD19-depleted stem cell transplant. V gene TRBV9 combines with J gene TRBJ2-3, with 8 positions matching TRBD1. This clonotype was obtained from a male patient aged 2 to 9 who had a stem cell transplant for acute lymphoblastic leukemia, so the T cells may come from the graft donor. CDR3: CASSRFGQGSTDTQYF. The DNA for the CDR3 is TGTGCCAGCAGCCGTTTCGGACAGGGCAGCACAGATACGCAGTATTTT. The variable domain in full, with the rest retrieved from reference TRBV9 and TRBJ2-3, is DSGVTQTPKHLITATGQRVTLRCSPRSGDLSVYWYQQSLDQGLQFLIQYYNGEERAKGNILERFSAQQFPDLHSELNLSSLELGDSALYFCASSRFGQGSTDTQYFGPGTRLTVL.